One sample yielded the 5 T cell receptor beta chains listed below, sequenced in a study of T-cell memory formation after mild COVID-19. Via MiXCR, TCRdb re-called the 5' RACE reads, giving one row per CDR3 protein. The profile shows under 450,000 distinct CDR3 sequences, under 15% of them singletons. The specimen sequenced was PBMCs or a T cell subset sorted from them (not recorded which). The source of these receptors is a man aged 18 to 30 who had mild COVID-19 (a few samples of this study predate the infection). Cell type and time point are not known.

Only a few counts were recorded for this clonotype. CDR3 sequence reads: CASIRGERNSPLHF. The CDR3 DNA reads as TGTGCCAGCATCCGAGGGGAGAGAAATTCACCCCTCCACTTT. This chain links TRBV6-6 with TRBJ1-6, with D maybe TRBD1 (5 bases). Between the trimmed V and J ends, which lost 7 bases and 7 bases, there was a span of 14 bases. Germline CDR1 is MNHNY and CDR2 is SVGAGI (reference sequence). The CDR3 spans 14 residues.

The genes are TRBV7-9 and TRBJ2-3; 14 bases fit TRBD2. The V and J ends lost 4 bases and 10 bases, in that order; junction bases with no gene match: 13. The CDR3 spans 17 residues. Germline V gene data show CDR1 as SEHNR and CDR2 as FQNEAQ (reference sequence). The chain's CDR3 is CASSSRTSGGPYLAQYF. CDR3 coding DNA: TGTGCCAGCAGCTCCCGGACTAGCGGGGGGCCGTACCTTGCGCAGTATTTT. The full variable domain, with the rest looked up from reference TRBV7-9 and TRBJ2-3, is DTGVSQNPRHKITKRGQNVTFRCDPISEHNRLYWYRQTLGQGPEFLTYFQNEAQLEKSRLLSDRFSAERPKGSFSTLEIQRTEQGDSAMYLCASSSRTSGGPYLAQYFGPGTRLTVL.

The genes are TRBV19 and TRBJ1-5; no definite D call. Germline CDR1 LNHDA, CDR2 SQIVND (reference sequence). CDR3 size: 15 residues. V shed 2 bases and J shed 6 bases, with 14 bases lying between them. This chain's CDR3 is CASSISQVRSQPQHF. The CDR3 bases are TGTGCCAGTAGTATAAGCCAGGTCCGGAGTCAGCCCCAGCATTTT.

This clonotype was detected ten times or more. This sequence joins TRBV11-1 and TRBJ2-1, with D maybe TRBD1 (7 bases). There are 16 residues in the CDR3. CDR1 is SGHAT and CDR2 is FQDESV in the germline V gene (reference sequence). V shed 0 bases and J shed 1 base, with 10 bases lying between them. The CDR3 sequence is CASSLASGGSYNEQFF. CDR3 in DNA: TGTGCCAGCAGCTTAGCGTCAGGGGGGTCCTACAATGAGCAGTTCTTC.

Ten or more counts support this clonotype. The chain joins TRBV7-2 to TRBJ2-1, with no clear D. Trimming shortened V by 2 bases and J by 6 bases, and 8 bases separated the two germline ends. The CDR3 has 13 residues. The V gene's germline CDR1 is SGHTA and CDR2 FQGNSA. The CDR3 DNA reads TGTGCCAGCAGCTTAATCCCCGGCAATGAGCAGTTCTTC. It yields the protein CASSLIPGNEQFF.